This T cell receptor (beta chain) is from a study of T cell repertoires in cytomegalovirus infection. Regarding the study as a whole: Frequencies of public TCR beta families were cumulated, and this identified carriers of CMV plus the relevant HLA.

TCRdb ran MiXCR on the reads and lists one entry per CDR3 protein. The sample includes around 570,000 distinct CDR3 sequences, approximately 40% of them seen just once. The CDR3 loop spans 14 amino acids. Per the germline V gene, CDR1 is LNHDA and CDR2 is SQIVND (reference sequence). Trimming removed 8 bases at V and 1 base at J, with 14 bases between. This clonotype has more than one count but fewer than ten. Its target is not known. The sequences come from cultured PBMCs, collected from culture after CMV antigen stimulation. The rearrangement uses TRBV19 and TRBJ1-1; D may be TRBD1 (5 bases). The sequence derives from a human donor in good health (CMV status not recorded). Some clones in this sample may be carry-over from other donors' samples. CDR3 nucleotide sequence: TGTGCCAGTCGGGGGTTTCATAAGAACACTGAAGCTTTCTTT. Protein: CASRGFHKNTEAFF.